The 15 T cell receptor beta chains below all came from one sample that was sequenced in a study of blood T cell repertoires in COVID-19. Sequencing used immunoSEQ multiplex PCR; TCRdb keeps in-frame clones, though not all of them. Among 200,000 to 250,000 clones listed, roughly nine tenths were seen once. The sample taken for sequencing was PBMCs or T cells enriched from blood (not recorded which). The receptors were sampled from a woman aged 25 to 39 who had recovered from COVID-19.

The rearrangement joins TRBV7-9 to TRBJ1-6; 9 bases agree with TRBD1. The CDR3 runs to 14 residues. The J segment lost 7 bases and the V segment lost 4 bases, leaving 2 bases of the junction unmatched. CDR1 SEHNR and CDR2 FQNEAQ come from the germline V gene (reference sequence). CDR3 in DNA: TGTGCCAGCAGCTCACAGGGGGCCAATTCACCCCTCCACTTT. Translation: CASSSQGANSPLHF.

This rearrangement joins TRBV4-1 to TRBJ2-7; D may be TRBD2 (5 bases). CDR1 and CDR2 from the germline V gene are MGHRA and YSYEKL. Trimming took off 4 bases at V and 1 base at J, with 11 bases between the two ends. The CDR3 length is 14 residues. The CDR3 region has the DNA TGCGCCAGCAGCCCCGGACTTTTATCCTACGAGCAGTACTTC. Translating it yields CASSPGLLSYEQYF.

The genes are TRBV4-1 and TRBJ2-1, with 14 bases aligning to TRBD2. Trimming cost V 4 bases and J 6 bases; bases outside gene matches: 8. CDR1 and CDR2 from the germline V gene are MGHRA and YSYEKL. The CDR3 contains 17 residues. CDR3 sequence (DNA): TGCGCCAGCAGCCCACGACTAGCGGGGGGGTCTCGCAATGAGCAGTTCTTC. Its protein product is CASSPRLAGGSRNEQFF.

The rearrangement uses TRBV5-6 and TRBJ2-5; 11 nucleotides agree with TRBD2. This CDR3 spans 18 amino acids. Unmatched junction bases numbered 14, after V lost 0 bases and J lost 7 bases. CDR1 and CDR2 from the germline V gene are SGHDT and YYEEEE. Here the CDR3 DNA reads TGTGCCAGCAGCTTGGATAGATATAGCGGGGGGGCTGGAGCGACCCAGTACTTC. Its translation: CASSLDRYSGGAGATQYF.

This rearrangement joins TRBV9 to TRBJ2-3, with D maybe TRBD2 (5 bases). The V gene lost 3 bases and the J gene lost 0 bases, with 11 bases spanning the gap. Germline CDR1 reads SGDLS; CDR2 reads YYNGEE. The CDR3 covers 15 residues. CDR3 region: CASSARRLSTDTQYF. Here the CDR3 DNA reads TGTGCCAGCAGCGCACGGAGGCTTAGCACAGATACGCAGTATTTT.

This clone was counted at least ten times. V and J are TRBV6-5 and TRBJ1-1; D uncertain. This CDR3 has 13 amino acids. Trimming cost V 7 bases and J 10 bases, with 19 bases left between them. Germline CDR1 MNHEY, CDR2 SVGAGI. The CDR3 reads CASNNPAVERAFF. CDR3 nucleotides: TGTGCCAGCAACAATCCCGCGGTTGAGAGAGCTTTCTTT.

The rearrangement uses TRBV6-5 and TRBJ1-2; D is unclear. Trimming removed 7 bases at V and 4 bases at J, with 10 bases between. Germline values: CDR1 MNHEY, CDR2 SVGAGI. The CDR3 sequence is 12 residues long. The CDR3 is CASNAESYGYTF. Here the CDR3 DNA reads TGTGCCAGCAACGCGGAATCCTATGGCTACACCTTC.

The V and J genes are TRBV4-3 and TRBJ2-7; 9 nucleotides agree with TRBD1. The germline CDR1 and CDR2 sequences are LGHNA and YSLEER. The CDR3 is made up of 17 amino acids. The ends lost 0 bases at V and 3 bases at J; junction bases unmatched: 9. CDR3 in DNA: TGCGCCAGCAGCCAAGATATGGGACAGGGAACAGGCTACGAGCAGTACTTC. Encoded protein: CASSQDMGQGTGYEQYF.

The chain has TRBV6-5 and TRBJ2-2, with D possibly matching TRBD2 (5 bases). The CDR3 is 14 amino acids. Germline CDR1 MNHEY, CDR2 SVGAGI. V was pared by 10 bases and J by 5 bases, with 17 bases between. Here the CDR3 reads CAIRTEARTGELFF. The CDR3 DNA sequence: TGTGCCATCAGGACGGAGGCGAGAACCGGGGAGCTGTTTTTT.

CDR3 sequence: CASSPGQGPYEQYF. The CDR3 DNA is TGTGCCAGCTCACCCGGACAGGGCCCCTACGAGCAGTACTTC. This chain links TRBV18 with TRBJ2-7; 8 bases align to TRBD1. The trim removed 3 bases at V and 2 bases at J, leaving 3 bases unmatched. Germline V gene data show CDR1 as KGHSH and CDR2 as LQKENI. The CDR3 is 14 amino acids.

The genes are TRBV7-2 and TRBJ2-3; D might be TRBD1 (6 bases). CDR3 length equals 14 residues. The V end lost 5 bases, the J end lost 4 bases, and 13 bases lay between the germline ends. Germline CDR1 and CDR2: SGHTA and FQGNSA. CDR3 DNA: TGTGCCAGCAGCCCCCCTGGGGGCCCAGATACGCAGTATTTT. It yields the protein CASSPPGGPDTQYF.

This chain connects TRBV7-2 to TRBJ1-4; no reliable D call. CDR3 length: 14 amino acids. CDR1 and CDR2 from the germline V gene are SGHTA and FQGNSA. Deletions cut 1 base from V and 5 bases from J, with 8 bases between. In DNA, the CDR3 is TGTGCCAGCAGCTTAGTGGCACAAAATGAAAAACTGTTTTTT. Encoded protein: CASSLVAQNEKLFF.

This sequence joins TRBV4-3 and TRBJ2-5; 9 bases match TRBD2. The CDR3 totals 15 residues. Germline assignment: CDR1 LGHNA and CDR2 YSLEER. V shed 0 bases, J shed 3 bases, and the junction held 2 bases outside the gene matches. The CDR3 sequence is CASSQDAGGEETQYF. DNA of the CDR3: TGCGCCAGCAGCCAAGATGCGGGGGGGGAAGAGACCCAGTACTTC.

The V and J genes are TRBV7-3 and TRBJ2-2; D unresolved. Germline loops: CDR1 SGHTA, CDR2 FQGTGA. Trimming stripped 1 base from V and 3 bases from J, with 9 bases between. The CDR3 length is 15 residues. The CDR3 bases are TGTGCCAGCAGCTTAATCGCGGCGGACACCGGGGAGCTGTTTTTT. It yields the protein CASSLIAADTGELFF.

With regard to this clone: Other DNA sequences of this sample code for an identical CDR3. V usage is TRBV3-1 (or the pseudogene TRBV3-2) and J usage is TRBJ1-3; no firm D call. The V end lost 0 bases, the J end lost 4 bases, and 4 bases lay between the germline ends. Germline CDR1 LGHDT, CDR2 YNNKEL (reference sequence). The CDR3 extends over 13 amino acids. The DNA for the CDR3 is TGTGCCAGCAGCCAAGACAGAGGAAACACCATATATTTT. This codes for CASSQDRGNTIYF.